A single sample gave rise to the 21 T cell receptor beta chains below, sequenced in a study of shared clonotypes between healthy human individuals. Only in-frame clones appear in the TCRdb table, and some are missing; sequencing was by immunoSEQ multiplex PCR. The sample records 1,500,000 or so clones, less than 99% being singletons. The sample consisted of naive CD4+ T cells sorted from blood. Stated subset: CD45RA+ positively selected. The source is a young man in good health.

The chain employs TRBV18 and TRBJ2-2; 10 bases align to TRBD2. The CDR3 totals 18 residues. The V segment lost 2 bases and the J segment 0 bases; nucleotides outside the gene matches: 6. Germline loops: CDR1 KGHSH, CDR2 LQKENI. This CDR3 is CASSPIPSGRANTGELFF. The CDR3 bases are TGTGCCAGCTCACCAATCCCTAGCGGGAGAGCGAACACCGGGGAGCTGTTTTTT. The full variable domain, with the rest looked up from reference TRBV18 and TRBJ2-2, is NAGVMQNPRHLVRRRGQEARLRCSPMKGHSHVYWYRQLPEEGLKFMVYLQKENIIDESGMPKERFSAEFPKEGPSILRIQQVVRGDSAAYFCASSPIPSGRANTGELFFGEGSRLTVL.

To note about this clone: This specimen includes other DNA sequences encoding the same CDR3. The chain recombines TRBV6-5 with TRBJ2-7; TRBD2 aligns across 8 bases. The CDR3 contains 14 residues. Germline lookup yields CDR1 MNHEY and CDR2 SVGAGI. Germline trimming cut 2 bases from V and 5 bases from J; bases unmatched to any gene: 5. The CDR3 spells CASSYAGGVDEQYF. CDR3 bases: TGTGCCAGCAGTTACGCGGGAGGTGTCGACGAGCAGTACTTC.

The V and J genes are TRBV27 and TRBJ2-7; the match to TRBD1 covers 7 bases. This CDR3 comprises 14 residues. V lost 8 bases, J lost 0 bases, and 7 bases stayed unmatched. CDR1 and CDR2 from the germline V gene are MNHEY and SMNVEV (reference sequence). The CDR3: CASGSGTASYEQYF. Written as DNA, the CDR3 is TGTGCCAGCGGATCCGGGACAGCCTCCTACGAGCAGTACTTC.

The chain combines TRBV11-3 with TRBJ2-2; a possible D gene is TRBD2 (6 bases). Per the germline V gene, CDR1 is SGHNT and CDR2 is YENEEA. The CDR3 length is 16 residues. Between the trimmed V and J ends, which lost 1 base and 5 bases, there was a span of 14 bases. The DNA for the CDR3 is TGTGCCAGCAGCTTAGCGGACGGGAGATGGACCGGGGAGCTGTTTTTT. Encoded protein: CASSLADGRWTGELFF.

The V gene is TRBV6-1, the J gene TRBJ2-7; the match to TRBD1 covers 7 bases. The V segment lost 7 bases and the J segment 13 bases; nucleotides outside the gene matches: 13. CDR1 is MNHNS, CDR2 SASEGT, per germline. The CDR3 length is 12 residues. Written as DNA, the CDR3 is TGTGCCAGCAAGACCGGGACAGCCTTTAGCTACTTC. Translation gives CASKTGTAFSYF.

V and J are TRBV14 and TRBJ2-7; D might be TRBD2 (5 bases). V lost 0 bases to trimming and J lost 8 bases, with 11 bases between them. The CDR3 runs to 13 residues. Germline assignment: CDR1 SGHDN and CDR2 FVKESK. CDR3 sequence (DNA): TGTGCCAGCAGCCAAGACGGGGTTCCCAAGCAGTACTTC. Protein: CASSQDGVPKQYF.

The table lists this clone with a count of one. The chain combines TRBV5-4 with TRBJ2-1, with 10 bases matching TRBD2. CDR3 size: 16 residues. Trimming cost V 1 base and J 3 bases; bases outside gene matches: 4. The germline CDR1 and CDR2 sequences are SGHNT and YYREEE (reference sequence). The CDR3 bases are TGTGCCAGCAGCTTGCGCACTAGCGGGATCTACAATGAGCAGTTCTTC. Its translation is CASSLRTSGIYNEQFF.

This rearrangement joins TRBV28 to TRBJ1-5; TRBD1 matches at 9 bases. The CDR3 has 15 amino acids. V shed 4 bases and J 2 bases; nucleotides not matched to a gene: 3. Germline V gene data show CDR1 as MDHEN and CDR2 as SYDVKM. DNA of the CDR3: TGTGCCAGCAGTTACAGGGGGCTTGGCAATCAGCCCCAGCATTTT. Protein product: CASSYRGLGNQPQHF.

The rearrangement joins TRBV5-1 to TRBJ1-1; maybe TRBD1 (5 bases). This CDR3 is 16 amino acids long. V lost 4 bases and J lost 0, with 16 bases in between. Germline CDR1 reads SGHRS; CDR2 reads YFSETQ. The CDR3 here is CASSPFPTAMNTEAFF. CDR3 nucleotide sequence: TGCGCCAGCAGCCCCTTCCCGACAGCCATGAACACTGAAGCTTTCTTT.

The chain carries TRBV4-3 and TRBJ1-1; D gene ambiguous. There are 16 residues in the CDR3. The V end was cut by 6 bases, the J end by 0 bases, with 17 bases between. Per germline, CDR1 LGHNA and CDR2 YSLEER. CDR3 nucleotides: TGCGCCAGCAGTTGGGGAGGTGAAGGCGTGAACACTGAAGCTTTCTTT. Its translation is CASSWGGEGVNTEAFF.

The CDR3 DNA reads TGCAGCGTTGACCCGTATTCGACTAGCGGGAACTTGATCTACAATGAGCAGTTCTTC. Translating it yields CSVDPYSTSGNLIYNEQFF. V is TRBV29-1 and J is TRBJ2-1; 11 positions agree with TRBD2. This CDR3 contains 19 residues. J gave up 3 bases and V 3 bases, and 16 bases lay outside the gene matches. Germline-derived CDR1 and CDR2 are SQVTM and ANQGSEA.

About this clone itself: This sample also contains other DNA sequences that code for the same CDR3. The CDR3 DNA reads as TGTGCCAGCAGCTTCAGGGCAGTCGGCTCCTACGAGCAGTACTTC. This sequence encodes CASSFRAVGSYEQYF. The chain couples TRBV5-6 to TRBJ2-7; tentative D call: TRBD1 (5 bases). Germline V gives CDR1 SGHDT, CDR2 YYEEEE. This CDR3 is built from 15 residues. Trimming took 2 bases from V and 0 from J, leaving 12 bases between them. The full variable domain, rest sourced from reference TRBV5-6 and TRBJ2-7, is DAGVTQSPTHLIKTRGQQVTLRCSPKSGHDTVSWYQQALGQGPQFIFQYYEEEERQRGNFPDRFSGHQFPNYSSELNVNALLLGDSALYLCASSFRAVGSYEQYFGPGTRLTVT.

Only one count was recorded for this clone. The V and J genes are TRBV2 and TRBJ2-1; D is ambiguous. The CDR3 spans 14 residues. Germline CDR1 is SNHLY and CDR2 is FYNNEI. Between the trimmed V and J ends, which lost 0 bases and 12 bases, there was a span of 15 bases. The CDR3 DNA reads TGTGCCAGCAGTGAAGCGCTTGTTGGAGTATGGCAGTTCTTC. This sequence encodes CASSEALVGVWQFF.

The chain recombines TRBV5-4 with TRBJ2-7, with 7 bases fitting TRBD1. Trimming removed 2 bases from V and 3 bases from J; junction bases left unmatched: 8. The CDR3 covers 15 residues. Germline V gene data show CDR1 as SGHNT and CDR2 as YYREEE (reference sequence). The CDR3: CASSLGGGTDYEQYF. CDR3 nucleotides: TGTGCCAGCAGCTTAGGGGGTGGGACAGACTACGAGCAGTACTTC.

The CDR3 protein is CASRPRTGTEQAFF. DNA for the CDR3: TGTGCCAGCAGGCCTAGGACAGGGACTGAACAAGCTTTCTTT. The rearrangement links TRBV2 to TRBJ1-1, with 8 bases lining up with TRBD1. From germline, CDR1 is SNHLY and CDR2 FYNNEI. V shed 6 bases, J shed 9 bases, and the junction held 12 bases outside the gene matches. The CDR3 runs to 14 residues.

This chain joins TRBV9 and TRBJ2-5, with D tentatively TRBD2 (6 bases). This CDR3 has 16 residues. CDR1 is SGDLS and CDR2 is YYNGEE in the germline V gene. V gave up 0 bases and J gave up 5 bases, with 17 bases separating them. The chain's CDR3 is CASSVESGLDWETQYF. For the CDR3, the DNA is TGTGCCAGCAGCGTAGAAAGCGGGTTGGATTGGGAGACCCAGTACTTC.

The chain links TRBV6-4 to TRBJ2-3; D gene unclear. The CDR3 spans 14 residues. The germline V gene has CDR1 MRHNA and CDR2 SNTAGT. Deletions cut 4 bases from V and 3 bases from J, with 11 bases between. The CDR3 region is CASSVWVGTDTQYF. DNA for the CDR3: TGTGCCAGCAGTGTTTGGGTTGGAACAGATACGCAGTATTTT.

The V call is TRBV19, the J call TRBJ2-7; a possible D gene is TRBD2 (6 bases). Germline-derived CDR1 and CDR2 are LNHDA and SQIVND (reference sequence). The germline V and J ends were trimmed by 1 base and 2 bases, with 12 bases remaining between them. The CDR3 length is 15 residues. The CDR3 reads CASSIVGGGAYEQYF. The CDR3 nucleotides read TGTGCCAGTAGTATAGTGGGTGGAGGGGCCTACGAGCAGTACTTC.

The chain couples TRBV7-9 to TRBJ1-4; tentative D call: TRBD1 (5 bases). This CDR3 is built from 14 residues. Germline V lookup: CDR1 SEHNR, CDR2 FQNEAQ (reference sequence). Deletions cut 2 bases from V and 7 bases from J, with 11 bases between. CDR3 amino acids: CASSLISGVEKLFF. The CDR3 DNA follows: TGTGCCAGCAGCTTAATCTCGGGGGTTGAAAAACTGTTTTTT.

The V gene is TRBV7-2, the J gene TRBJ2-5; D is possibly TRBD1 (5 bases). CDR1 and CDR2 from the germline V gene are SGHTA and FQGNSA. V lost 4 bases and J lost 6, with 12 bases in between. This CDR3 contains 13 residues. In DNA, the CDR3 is TGTGCCAGCAGCTCGCAGGGTTCGCAGACCCAGTACTTC. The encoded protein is CASSSQGSQTQYF. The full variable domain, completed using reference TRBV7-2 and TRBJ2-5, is GAGVSQSPSNKVTEKGKDVELRCDPISGHTALYWYRQSLGQGLEFLIYFQGNSAPDKSGLPSDRFSAERTGGSVSTLTIQRTQQEDSAVYLCASSSQGSQTQYFGPGTRLLVL.

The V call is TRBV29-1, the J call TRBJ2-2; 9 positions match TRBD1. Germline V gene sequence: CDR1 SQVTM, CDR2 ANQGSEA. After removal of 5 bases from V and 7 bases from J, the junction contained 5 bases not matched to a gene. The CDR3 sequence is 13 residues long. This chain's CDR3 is CSVNRGLNGELFF. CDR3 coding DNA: TGCAGCGTTAACAGGGGGCTTAACGGGGAGCTGTTTTTT.